The following is a TCR beta chain sequence with its context. V shed 0 bases, J shed 1 base, and the junction held 7 bases outside the gene matches. This CDR3 is 18 amino acids long. The germline CDR1 and CDR2 sequences are LNHNV and YYDKDF (reference sequence). The sample originates from a study of cytomegalovirus exposure and HLA in healthy donors. PCR amplification relied on 60 Vbeta primers (plus 13 Jbeta primers). The assay was immunoSEQ multiplex PCR, and TCRdb's table has in-frame clones only and misses some. Of some 150,000 clones in the sample, roughly three quarters were seen once. The V call is TRBV15, the J call TRBJ2-7; the match to TRBD2 covers 12 bases. Sequenced sample: PBMCs. The receptor was isolated from a human donor in good health. DNA for the CDR3: TGTGCCACCAGCAGAGATCTGACTGGACTAGCGGGATCCTACGAGCAGTACTTC. Amino acids: CATSRDLTGLAGSYEQYF.